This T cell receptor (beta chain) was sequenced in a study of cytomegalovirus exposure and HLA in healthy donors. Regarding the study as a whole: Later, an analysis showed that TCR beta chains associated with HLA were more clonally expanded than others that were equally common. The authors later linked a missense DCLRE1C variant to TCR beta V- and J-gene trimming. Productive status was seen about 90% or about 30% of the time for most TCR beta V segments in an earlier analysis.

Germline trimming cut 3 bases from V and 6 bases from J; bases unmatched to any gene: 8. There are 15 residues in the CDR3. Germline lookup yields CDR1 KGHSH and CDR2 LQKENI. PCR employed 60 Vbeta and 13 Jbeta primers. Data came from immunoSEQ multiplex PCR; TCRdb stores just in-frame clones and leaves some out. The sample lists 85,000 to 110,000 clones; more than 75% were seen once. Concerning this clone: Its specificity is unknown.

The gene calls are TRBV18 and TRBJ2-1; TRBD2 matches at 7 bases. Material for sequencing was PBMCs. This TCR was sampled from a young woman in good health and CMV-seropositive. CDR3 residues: CASSPDWGGPNEQFF. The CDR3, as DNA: TGTGCCAGCTCACCCGATTGGGGGGGTCCCAATGAGCAGTTCTTC.